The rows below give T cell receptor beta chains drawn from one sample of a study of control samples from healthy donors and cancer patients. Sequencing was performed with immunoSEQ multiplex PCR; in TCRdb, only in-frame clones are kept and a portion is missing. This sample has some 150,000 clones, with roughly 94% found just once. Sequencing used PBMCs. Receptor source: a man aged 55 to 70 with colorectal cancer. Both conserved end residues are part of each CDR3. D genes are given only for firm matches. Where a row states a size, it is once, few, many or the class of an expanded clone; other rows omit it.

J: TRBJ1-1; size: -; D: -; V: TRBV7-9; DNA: TGTGCCAGCAGCTTAGCGCAGACTACTGAAGCTTTCTTT; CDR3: CASSLAQTTEAFF
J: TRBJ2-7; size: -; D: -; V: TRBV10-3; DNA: TGTGCCACATTGGAGGCCTACGAGCAGTACTTC; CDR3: CATLEAYEQYF
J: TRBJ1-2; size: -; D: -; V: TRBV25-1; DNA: TGTGCCAGCAGTGTGGGGAACGACTATGGCTACACCTTC; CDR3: CASSVGNDYGYTF
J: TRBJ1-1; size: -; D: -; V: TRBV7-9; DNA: TGTGCCAGCAGCTCCCTGACCGATGCTTTCTTT; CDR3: CASSSLTDAFF
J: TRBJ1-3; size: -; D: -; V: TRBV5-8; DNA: TGTGCCAGCAGCTATCAGGGTTACAGTGGAAACACCATATATTTT; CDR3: CASSYQGYSGNTIYF
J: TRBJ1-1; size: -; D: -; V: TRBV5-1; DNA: TGCGCCAGCAGCCGATATACAGTCACTATCGGGAACAATGAAGCTTTCTTT; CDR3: CASSRYTVTIGNNEAFF
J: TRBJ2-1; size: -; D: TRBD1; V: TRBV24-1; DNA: TGTGCCACCAGTGATTCGGCAGGGGGTGAAAAGGAGCAGTTCTTC; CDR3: CATSDSAGGEKEQFF
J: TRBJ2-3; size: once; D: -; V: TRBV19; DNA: TGTGCCAGTAGTCAGGGCCCTAGCACAGATACGCAGTATTTT; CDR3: CASSQGPSTDTQYF
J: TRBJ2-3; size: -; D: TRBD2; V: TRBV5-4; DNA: TGTGCCAGCAGCTTGACTGGGGGGGAATGGGATACGCAGTATTTT; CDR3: CASSLTGGEWDTQYF
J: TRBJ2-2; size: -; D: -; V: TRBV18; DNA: TGTGCCAGCTCACCACCGGGGTTAACCGGGGAGCTGTTTTTT; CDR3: CASSPPGLTGELFF
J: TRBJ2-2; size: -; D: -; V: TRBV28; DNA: TGTGCCAGCAGTTACCCCATAAGGGACCACACCGGGGAGCTGTTTTTT; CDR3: CASSYPIRDHTGELFF
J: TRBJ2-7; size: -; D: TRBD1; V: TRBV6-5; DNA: TGTGCCAGCAGCTTCAGACAGGGAAGCTACGAGCAGTACTTC; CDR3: CASSFRQGSYEQYF
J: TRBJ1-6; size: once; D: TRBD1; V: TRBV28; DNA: TGTGCCAGCAGTTACCCGCCCCCCGGGACAGGGATTTCACCCCTCCACTTT; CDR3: CASSYPPPGTGISPLHF
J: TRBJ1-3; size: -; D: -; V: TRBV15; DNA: TGTGCCACCAGCAGAGAACGGGTGGCTGGAAACACCATATATTTT; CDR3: CATSRERVAGNTIYF
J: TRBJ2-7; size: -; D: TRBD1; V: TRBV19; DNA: TGTGCCAGTAGTGCCCGACAGGGGGACGAGCAGTACTTC; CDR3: CASSARQGDEQYF
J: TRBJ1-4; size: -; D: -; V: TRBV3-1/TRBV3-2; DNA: TGTGCCAGCAGCCCTGAATCTCCGCGGAAACTGTTTTTT; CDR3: CASSPESPRKLFF
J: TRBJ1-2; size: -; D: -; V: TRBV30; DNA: TGTGCCTGGAGTCCAGAAGACGACTATGGCTACACCTTC; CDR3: CAWSPEDDYGYTF
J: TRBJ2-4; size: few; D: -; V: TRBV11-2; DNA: TGTGCCAGCAGCTTAGGGGGCGGGGCCAAAAACATTCAGTACTTC; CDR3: CASSLGGGAKNIQYF
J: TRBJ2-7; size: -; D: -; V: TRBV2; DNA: TGTGCCAGCAGTGAAGGGGGTCTAGGAGGGTACGAGCAGTACTTC; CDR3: CASSEGGLGGYEQYF
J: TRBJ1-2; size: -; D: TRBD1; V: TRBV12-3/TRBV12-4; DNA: TGTGCCAGCAGTCTTGACAGGGCCCATGGCTACACCTTC; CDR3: CASSLDRAHGYTF
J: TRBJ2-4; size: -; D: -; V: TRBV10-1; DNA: TGCGCCAGCAGTGACGGGACACAGCTAGCCAAAAACATTCAGTACTTC; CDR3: CASSDGTQLAKNIQYF
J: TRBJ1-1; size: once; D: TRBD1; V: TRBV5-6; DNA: TGTGCCAGCAGCTATGACGGACAGGGGCTGAACACTGAAGCTTTCTTT; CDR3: CASSYDGQGLNTEAFF
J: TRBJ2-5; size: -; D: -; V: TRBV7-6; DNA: TGTGCCAGCAGCCCAAGCAGCAGTGGGGAGACCCAGTACTTC; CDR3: CASSPSSSGETQYF
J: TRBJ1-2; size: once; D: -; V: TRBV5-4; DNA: TGTGCCAGCAGCTTGGGATCGGGACTCGGCTACACCTTC; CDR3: CASSLGSGLGYTF
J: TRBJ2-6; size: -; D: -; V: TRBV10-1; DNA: TGCGCCAGCAGTGAAGGGGGATCTGGGGCCAACGTCCTGACTTTC; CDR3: CASSEGGSGANVLTF
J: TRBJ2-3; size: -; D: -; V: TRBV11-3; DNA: TGTGCCAGCAGCGTAGGAGGCACAGATACGCAGTATTTT; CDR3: CASSVGGTDTQYF
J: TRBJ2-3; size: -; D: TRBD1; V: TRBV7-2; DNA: TGTGCCAGCAGCTTAAGAGGGGGCACCACAGATACGCAGTATTTT; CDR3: CASSLRGGTTDTQYF
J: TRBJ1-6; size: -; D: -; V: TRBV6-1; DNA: TGTGCCAGCAGTGAACACAGGGACAATTCACCCCTCCACTTT; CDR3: CASSEHRDNSPLHF
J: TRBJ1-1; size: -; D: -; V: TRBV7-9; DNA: TGTGCCAGCAGCGCCCGGCCCGGGATTATGAACACTGAAGCTTTCTTT; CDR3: CASSARPGIMNTEAFF
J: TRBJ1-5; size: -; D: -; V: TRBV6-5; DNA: TGTGCCAGCAGTTCCTACAACAATCAGCCCCAGCATTTT; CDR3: CASSSYNNQPQHF
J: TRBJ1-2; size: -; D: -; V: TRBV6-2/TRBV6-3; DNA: TGTGCCAGCAGCCCGGGCCGGGGGGCTTGGGGCTACACCTTC; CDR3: CASSPGRGAWGYTF
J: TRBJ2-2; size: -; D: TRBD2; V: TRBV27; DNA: TGTGCCAGCACCTCCTCCCGGGGACTAGGCAACACCGGGGAGCTGTTTTTT; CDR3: CASTSSRGLGNTGELFF
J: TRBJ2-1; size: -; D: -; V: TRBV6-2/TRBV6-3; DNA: TGTGCCAGCAGTTACTCCGGGAAGATTGAGCAGTTCTTC; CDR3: CASSYSGKIEQFF
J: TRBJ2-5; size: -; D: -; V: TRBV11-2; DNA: TGTGCCAGCAGCTTTGCGGGGCGGGGAGAGACCCAGTACTTC; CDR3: CASSFAGRGETQYF
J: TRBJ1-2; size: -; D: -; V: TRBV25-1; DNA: TGTGCCAGCAGGAATTCCGGGGGGGACTATGGCTACACCTTC; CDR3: CASRNSGGDYGYTF
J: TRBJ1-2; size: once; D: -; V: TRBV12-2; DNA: TGTGCAAGTCGCTTAGGATCCCCGAGACAGGGGGCGAGAGGGTTTGGCTACACCTTC; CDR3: CASRLGSPRQGARGFGYTF
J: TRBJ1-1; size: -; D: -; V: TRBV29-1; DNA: TGCAGCGTGGCGGTAAACGAGGACACTGAAGCTTTCTTT; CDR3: CSVAVNEDTEAFF
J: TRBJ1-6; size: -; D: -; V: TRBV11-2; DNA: TGTGCCAGCAGCTTATCTATGCCAGGAGCCCTCCACTTT; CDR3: CASSLSMPGALHF
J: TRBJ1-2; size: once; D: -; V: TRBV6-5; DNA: TGTGCCAGCAGTCGGACGGGAAACTATGGCTACACCTTC; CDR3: CASSRTGNYGYTF
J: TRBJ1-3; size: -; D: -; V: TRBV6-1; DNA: TGTGCCAGCAGTGAACGCTTACGCTCTGGAAACACCATATATTTT; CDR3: CASSERLRSGNTIYF
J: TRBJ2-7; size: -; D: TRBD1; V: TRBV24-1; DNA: TGTGCCACCAGAGACAGGGGGGGCTACGAGCAGTACTTC; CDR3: CATRDRGGYEQYF
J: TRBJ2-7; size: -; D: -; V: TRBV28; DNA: TGTGCCAGCATGAGGAGAGGGTACGAGCAGTACTTC; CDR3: CASMRRGYEQYF
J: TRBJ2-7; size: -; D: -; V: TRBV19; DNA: TGTGCCAGTAGTATACTCGGGGGGCCCTACGAGCAGTACTTC; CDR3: CASSILGGPYEQYF
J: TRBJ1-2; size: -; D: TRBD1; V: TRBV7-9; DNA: TGTGCCAGCAGCTTAGGGGGCTTGACAGGGGCTAACTATGGCTACACCTTC; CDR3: CASSLGGLTGANYGYTF
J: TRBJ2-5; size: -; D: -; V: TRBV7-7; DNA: TGTGCCTTTCAGCTAGGTGAGACCCAGTACTTC; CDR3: CAFQLGETQYF
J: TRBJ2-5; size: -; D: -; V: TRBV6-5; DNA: TGTGCCAGCAGTTACTCCGGGACCACGGGGGCCCAGTACTTC; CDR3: CASSYSGTTGAQYF
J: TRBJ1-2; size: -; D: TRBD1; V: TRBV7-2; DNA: TGTGCCAGCAGCTTCTACAGGGGGAACTATGGCTACACCTTC; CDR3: CASSFYRGNYGYTF
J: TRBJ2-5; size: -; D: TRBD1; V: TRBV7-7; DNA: TGTGCCAGCAGCTTAACAGGGGAAGGGACCCAGTACTTC; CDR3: CASSLTGEGTQYF
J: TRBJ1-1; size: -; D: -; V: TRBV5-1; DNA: TGCGCCAGCAGCTTGGATTTTGGCACAGGGAACACTGAAGCTTTCTTT; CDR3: CASSLDFGTGNTEAFF
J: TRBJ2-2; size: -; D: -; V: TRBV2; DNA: TGTGCCAGCAGTGATAGAACCGGTCGGGCCGGGGAGCTGTTTTTT; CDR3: CASSDRTGRAGELFF
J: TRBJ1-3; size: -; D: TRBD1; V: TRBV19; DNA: TGTGCCAGTAGGGAGACAGGGTTTGGAAACACCATATATTTT; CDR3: CASRETGFGNTIYF
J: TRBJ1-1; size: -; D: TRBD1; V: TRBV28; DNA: TGTGCCAGCAGTTCCCCAGGGGGGAACACTGAAGCTTTCTTT; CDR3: CASSSPGGNTEAFF
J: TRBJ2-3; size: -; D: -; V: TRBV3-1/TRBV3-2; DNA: TGTGCCAGCAGCCAGGGGAGGCTTGGCACAGATACGCAGTATTTT; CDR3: CASSQGRLGTDTQYF
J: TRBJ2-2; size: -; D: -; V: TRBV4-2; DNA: TGTGCCAGCAGCCAAGGGGCCCCTAATAGCCCCGGGGAGCTGTTTTTT; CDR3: CASSQGAPNSPGELFF
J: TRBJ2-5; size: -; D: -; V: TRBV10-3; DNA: TGTGCCATCAGTTGGGACAGCGGGAGCCAAGAGACCCAGTACTTC; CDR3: CAISWDSGSQETQYF
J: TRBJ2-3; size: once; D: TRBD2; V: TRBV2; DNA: TGTGCCAGCAGCCCCCCCCCGGGACTACTCTCTTGGACAGATACGCAGTATTTT; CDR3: CASSPPPGLLSWTDTQYF
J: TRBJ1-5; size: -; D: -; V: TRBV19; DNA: TGTGCCAGCACCGGGTATAGCAATCAGCCCCAGCATTTT; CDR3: CASTGYSNQPQHF
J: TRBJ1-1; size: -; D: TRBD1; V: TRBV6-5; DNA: TGTGCCAGCATTACAGGGGGCGACACGGGCACTGAAGCTTTCTTT; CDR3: CASITGGDTGTEAFF
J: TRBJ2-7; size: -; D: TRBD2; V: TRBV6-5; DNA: TGTGCCAGCAGCGTTAGCGGGAGGCCCCCCTACGAGCAGTACTTC; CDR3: CASSVSGRPPYEQYF